This TCR beta chain stems from a study of blood T cells in healthy people across ages. Study-level findings and limits: Not knowing donor CMV status may have confounded expanded clonotype changes. A strong correlation was seen between TCR beta diversity and naive T cell percentage.

The CDR3 runs 14 residues. Germline lookup yields CDR1 SGHKS and CDR2 YYEKEE (reference sequence). This clonotype came up once. Its antigen is currently unknown. Sequence at one end of the junction differs from germline and may be a read error. The second PCR ran 7 to 11 cycles with a sample-barcoded 5' primer and J-beta primers. TCRdb re-derived calls from the 5' RACE reads in MiXCR, one entry per CDR3 protein. The data show approximately 1,000,000 distinct CDR3 sequences, 45% seen once. Input material: blood. This sequence joins TRBV5-5 and TRBJ2-7; TRBD1 or TRBD2 may be the D gene (5 bases each). This TCR was sampled from a woman aged 55-70 years in good health. CDR3 coding DNA: TGTGCCGGCAGGAGGCAGGGAACGCACTACGAGCAGTACTTC. Its protein product is CAGRRQGTHYEQYF.